This T cell receptor beta chain appears in the sequencing data of a study of cytomegalovirus exposure and HLA in healthy donors (TCRdb year 2017). About the full investigation: The 670 or so repertoires of the first cohort and the roughly 110 validation repertoires were produced on the same platform, according to a later analysis. The study was designed to test whether signatures of past pathogen exposure could be identified by cataloging public T cell receptors. Along with the roughly 670-subject first cohort, a separate validation cohort of 120 different subjects was used. To predict cytomegalovirus infection status, the study brought together high-throughput TCR immunosequencing, statistical association of individual TCRs with disease status, and machine learning. General study outcomes and caveats: The authors suggested that the approach could potentially be extended to other disease states and immunological phenotypes. All 120 or so repertoires were used to score co-occurrence in the validation cohort in a later analysis, because that analysis had no HLA typing for the cohort. The classifier was reported to diagnose cytomegalovirus status with high specificity and sensitivity in both the original cohort and the validation cohort. Subsequent analysis determined that TCRs grouped into clusters in the first cohort also showed a tendency toward co-occurrence across the roughly 120 validation repertoires, and 85% to 95% of cluster scores exceeded 0. A few of the identified cytomegalovirus-associated TCR beta chains were confirmed in vitro to be specific for cytomegalovirus antigens. The study listed approximately 160 TCR beta chains as associated with cytomegalovirus. Most TCR sequences were observed very rarely across donors, whereas some public TCRs were present in many individuals.

Remarks on this clone: It lacks a known antigen. No per-base quality is available; no much larger clone lies one base away.

The donors were included in the validation cohort of some 120 subjects, a group kept apart from the approximately 670-subject first cohort. The germline V gene yields SGHRS for CDR1 and YFSETQ for CDR2. CDR3 length: 14 amino acids, cysteine to phenylalanine. The entry retains the CDR3 DNA only, 42 bases that are in frame from base 1. V loses 4 bases at its end and J loses 13 bases; junction bases beyond the gene matches: 8. Libraries were constructed by the immunoSEQ multiplex PCR assay. From the authors' description of their analysis: A statistical classification framework was built for diagnosing cytomegalovirus status from the catalog of TCR beta chain sequences. TCRdb re-hosts the immuneACCESS table, in-frame sequences only. Its copies lack some clones; in the studies checked, an unresolved V gene accounts for under half of them, and the cause for the rest is not known. The D gene and trimming were derived from the DNA, and the V and J assignments and clone size from that table. A total of 300,000 to 350,000 clones appear in this sample, roughly 87% of them only once. The ten largest clones represent 0.9% to 1% of the sample.

Rearrangement joined TRBV5-1 to TRBJ1-6; 10 junctional bases match TRBD1. Source material: PBMCs. The TCR sequence derives from a man aged 25-45 years in good health and CMV-seronegative. DNA sequence: TGCGCCAGCAGCCCCAGGACAGGGGGTGAGCCCCTCCACTTT. This codes for CASSPRTGGEPLHF.